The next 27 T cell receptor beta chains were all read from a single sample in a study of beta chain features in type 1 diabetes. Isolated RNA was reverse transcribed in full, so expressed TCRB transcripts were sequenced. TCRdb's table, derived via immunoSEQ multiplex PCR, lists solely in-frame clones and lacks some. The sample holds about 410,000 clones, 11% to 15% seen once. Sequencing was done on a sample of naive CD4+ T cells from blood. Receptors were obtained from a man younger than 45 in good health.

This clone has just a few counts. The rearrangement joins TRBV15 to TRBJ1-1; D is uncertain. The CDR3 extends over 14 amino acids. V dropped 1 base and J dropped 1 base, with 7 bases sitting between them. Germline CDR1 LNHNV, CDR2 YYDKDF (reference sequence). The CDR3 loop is CATSRAGSNTEAFF. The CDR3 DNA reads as TGTGCCACCAGCAGAGCGGGGTCGAACACTGAAGCTTTCTTT.

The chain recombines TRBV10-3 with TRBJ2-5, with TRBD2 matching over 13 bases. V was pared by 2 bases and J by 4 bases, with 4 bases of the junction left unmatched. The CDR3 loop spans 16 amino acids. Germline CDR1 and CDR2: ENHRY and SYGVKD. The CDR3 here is CAISEGLAGVGETQYF. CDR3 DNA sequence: TGTGCCATCAGTGAGGGACTAGCGGGAGTCGGAGAGACCCAGTACTTC.

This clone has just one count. CDR3 sequence (DNA): TGTGCCACCAGCAGAGGGCCTCGGGGAACTGAAGCTTTCTTT. Translating it yields CATSRGPRGTEAFF. The rearrangement joins TRBV15 to TRBJ1-1; D ambiguous. This CDR3 contains 14 residues. Trimming took off 1 base at V and 5 bases at J, with 11 bases between the two ends. Looked up from germline, CDR1 is LNHNV and CDR2 is YYDKDF (reference sequence).

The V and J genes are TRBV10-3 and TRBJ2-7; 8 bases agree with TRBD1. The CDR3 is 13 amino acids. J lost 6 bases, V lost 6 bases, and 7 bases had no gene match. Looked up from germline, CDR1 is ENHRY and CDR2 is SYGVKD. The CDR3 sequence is CAIREDRDGEQYV. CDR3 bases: TGTGCCATCAGGGAGGACAGGGACGGCGAGCAGTACGTC.

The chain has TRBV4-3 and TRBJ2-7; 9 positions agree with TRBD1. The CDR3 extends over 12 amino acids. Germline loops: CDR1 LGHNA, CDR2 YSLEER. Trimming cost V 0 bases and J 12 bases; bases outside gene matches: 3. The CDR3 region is CASSQEGGQGYF. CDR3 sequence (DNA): TGCGCCAGCAGCCAAGAGGGGGGACAGGGGTACTTC.

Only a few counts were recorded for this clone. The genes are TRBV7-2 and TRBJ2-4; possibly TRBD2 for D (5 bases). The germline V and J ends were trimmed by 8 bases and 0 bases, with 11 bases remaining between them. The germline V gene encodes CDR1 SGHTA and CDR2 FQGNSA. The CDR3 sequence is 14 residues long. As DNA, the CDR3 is TGTGCCAGCTCGGGAAGGCTAGCCAAAAACATTCAGTACTTC. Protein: CASSGRLAKNIQYF.

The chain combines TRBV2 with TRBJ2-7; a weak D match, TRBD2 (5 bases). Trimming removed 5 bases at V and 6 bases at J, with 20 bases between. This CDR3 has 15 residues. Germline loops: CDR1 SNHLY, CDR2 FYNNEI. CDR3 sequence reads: CASSPPGKLAFEQYV. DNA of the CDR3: TGTGCCAGCAGTCCTCCGGGAAAGCTTGCTTTCGAGCAGTACGTC.

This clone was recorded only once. For the CDR3, the DNA is TGTGCCAGCAGCCAAGGATATAGCAATCAGCCCCAGCATTTT. Translation gives CASSQGYSNQPQHF. The V and J genes are TRBV14 and TRBJ1-5; D call uncertain. Trimming removed 1 base at V and 0 bases at J, with 4 bases between. Germline loops: CDR1 SGHDN, CDR2 FVKESK. This CDR3 is 14 amino acids long.

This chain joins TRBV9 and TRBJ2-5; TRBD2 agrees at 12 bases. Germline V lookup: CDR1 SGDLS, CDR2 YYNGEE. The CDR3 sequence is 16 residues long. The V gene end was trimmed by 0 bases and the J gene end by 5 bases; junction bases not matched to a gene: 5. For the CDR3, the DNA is TGTGCCAGCAGCGTAGATTCTAGCGGGAGGGAGGAGACCCAGTACTTC. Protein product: CASSVDSSGREETQYF.

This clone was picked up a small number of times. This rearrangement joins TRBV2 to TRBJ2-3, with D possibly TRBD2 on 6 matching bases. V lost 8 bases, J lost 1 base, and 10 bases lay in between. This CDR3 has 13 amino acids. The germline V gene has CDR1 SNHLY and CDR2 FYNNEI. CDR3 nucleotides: TGTGCCAGCTGGTCTAGCGGCACAGATACGCAGTATTTT. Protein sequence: CASWSSGTDTQYF.

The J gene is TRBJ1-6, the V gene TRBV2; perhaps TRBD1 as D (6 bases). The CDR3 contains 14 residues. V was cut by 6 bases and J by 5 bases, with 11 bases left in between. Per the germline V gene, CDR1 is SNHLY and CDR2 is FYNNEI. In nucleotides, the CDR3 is TGTGCCAGCAGCACAGGGATGAATAATTCACCCCTCCACTTT. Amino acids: CASSTGMNNSPLHF. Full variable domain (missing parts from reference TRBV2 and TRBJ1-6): EPEVTQTPSHQVTQMGQEVILRCVPISNHLYFYWYRQILGQKVEFLVSFYNNEISEKSEIFDDQFSVERPDGSNFTLKIRSTKLEDSAMYFCASSTGMNNSPLHFGNGTRLTVT.

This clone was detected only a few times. This chain's CDR3 is CASRGDRGDGYTF. CDR3 sequence (DNA): TGCGCCAGCAGAGGGGACAGGGGAGATGGCTACACCTTC. The rearrangement links TRBV23-1 to TRBJ1-2, with 10 bases matching TRBD1. TRBV23-1 is designated an ORF whose function remains uncertain. The CDR3 is made up of 13 amino acids. V lost 6 bases and J lost 6; bases outside the gene matches: 4.

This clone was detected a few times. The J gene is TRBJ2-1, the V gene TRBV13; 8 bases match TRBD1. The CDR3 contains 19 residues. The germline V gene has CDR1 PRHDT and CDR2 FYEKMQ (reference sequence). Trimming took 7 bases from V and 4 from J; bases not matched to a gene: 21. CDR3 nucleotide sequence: TGTGCCAGCACCGCCCTGATTCCCCTTCCCGGGACAGGTTACAATGAGCAGTTCTTC. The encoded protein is CASTALIPLPGTGYNEQFF.

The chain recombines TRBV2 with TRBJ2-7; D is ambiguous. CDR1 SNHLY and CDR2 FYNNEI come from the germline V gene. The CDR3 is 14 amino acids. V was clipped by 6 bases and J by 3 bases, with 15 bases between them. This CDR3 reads CASRKGYLDYEQYF. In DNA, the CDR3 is TGTGCCAGCAGGAAGGGCTACCTAGACTACGAGCAGTACTTC.

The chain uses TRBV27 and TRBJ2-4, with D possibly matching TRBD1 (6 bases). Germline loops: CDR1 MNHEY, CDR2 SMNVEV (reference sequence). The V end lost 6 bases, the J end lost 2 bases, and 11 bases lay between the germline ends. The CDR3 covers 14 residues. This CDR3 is CASSRQVSKNIQYF. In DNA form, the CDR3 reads TGTGCCAGCAGCCGACAGGTTTCCAAAAACATTCAGTACTTC.

CDR3 sequence reads: CASSLGQGVSEQYV. CDR3 DNA: TGTGCCAGCAGCTTAGGACAGGGAGTTTCCGAGCAGTACGTC. The chain couples TRBV7-2 to TRBJ2-7; 7 bases are a match to TRBD1. CDR1 and CDR2 (germline): SGHTA, FQGNSA. J was trimmed by 6 bases and V by 1 base; bases with no gene match: 6. This CDR3 region has 14 residues.

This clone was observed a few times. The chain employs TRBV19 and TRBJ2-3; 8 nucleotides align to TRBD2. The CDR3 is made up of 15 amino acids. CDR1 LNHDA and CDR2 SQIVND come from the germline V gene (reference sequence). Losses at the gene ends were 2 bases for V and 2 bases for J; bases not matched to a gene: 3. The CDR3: CASSISGGSTDTQYF. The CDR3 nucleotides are TGTGCCAGTAGTATAAGCGGGGGATCCACAGATACGCAGTATTTT.

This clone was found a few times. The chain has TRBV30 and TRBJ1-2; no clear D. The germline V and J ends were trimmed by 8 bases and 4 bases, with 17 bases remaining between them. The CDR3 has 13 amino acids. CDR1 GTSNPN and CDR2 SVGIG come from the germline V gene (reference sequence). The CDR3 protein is CAHVEAGGYGYTF. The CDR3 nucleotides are TGTGCCCACGTTGAGGCTGGAGGCTATGGCTACACCTTC.

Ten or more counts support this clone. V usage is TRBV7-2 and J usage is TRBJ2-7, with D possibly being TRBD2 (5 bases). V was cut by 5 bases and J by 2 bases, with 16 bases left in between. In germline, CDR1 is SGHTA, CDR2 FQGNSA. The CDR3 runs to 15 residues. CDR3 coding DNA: TGTGCCAGCAGCCCTCGGACTGGGCCCGCCTACGAGCAGTACTTC. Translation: CASSPRTGPAYEQYF. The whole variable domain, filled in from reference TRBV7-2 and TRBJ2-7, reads GAGVSQSPSNKVTEKGKDVELRCDPISGHTALYWYRQSLGQGLEFLIYFQGNSAPDKSGLPSDRFSAERTGGSVSTLTIQRTQQEDSAVYLCASSPRTGPAYEQYFGPGTRLTVT.

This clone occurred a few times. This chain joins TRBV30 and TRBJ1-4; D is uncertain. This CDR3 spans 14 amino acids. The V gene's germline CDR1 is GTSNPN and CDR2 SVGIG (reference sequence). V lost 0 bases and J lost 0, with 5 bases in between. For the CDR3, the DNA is TGTGCCTGGAGTGTATGGGCAACTAATGAAAAACTGTTTTTT. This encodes CAWSVWATNEKLFF.

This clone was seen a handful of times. The CDR3 protein is CASSDFGPSNTEAFF. In DNA, the CDR3 is TGTGCCAGCAGTGATTTTGGACCGTCGAACACTGAAGCTTTCTTT. This chain links TRBV25-1 with TRBJ1-1, with no clear D. Trimming pared 3 bases from V and 1 base from J, leaving 12 bases between. Germline CDR1 reads MGHDK; CDR2 reads SYGVNS. The CDR3 length is 15 residues.

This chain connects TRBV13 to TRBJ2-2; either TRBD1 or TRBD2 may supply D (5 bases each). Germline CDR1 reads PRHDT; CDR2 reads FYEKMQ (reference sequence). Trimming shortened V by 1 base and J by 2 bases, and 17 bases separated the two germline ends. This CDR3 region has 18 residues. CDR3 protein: CASSLVVLRGGNTGELFF. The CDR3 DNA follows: TGTGCCAGCAGCTTAGTCGTACTGCGTGGGGGTAACACCGGGGAGCTGTTTTTT. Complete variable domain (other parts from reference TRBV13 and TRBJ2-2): AAGVIQSPRHLIKEKRETATLKCYPIPRHDTVYWYQQGPGQDPQFLISFYEKMQSDKGSIPDRFSAQQFSDYHSELNMSSLELGDSALYFCASSLVVLRGGNTGELFFGEGSRLTVL.

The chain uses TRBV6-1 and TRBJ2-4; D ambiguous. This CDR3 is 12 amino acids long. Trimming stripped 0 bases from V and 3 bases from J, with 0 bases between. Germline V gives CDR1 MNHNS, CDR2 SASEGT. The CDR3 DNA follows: TGTGCCAGCAGTGAAGCCAAAAACATTCAGTACTTC. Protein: CASSEAKNIQYF.

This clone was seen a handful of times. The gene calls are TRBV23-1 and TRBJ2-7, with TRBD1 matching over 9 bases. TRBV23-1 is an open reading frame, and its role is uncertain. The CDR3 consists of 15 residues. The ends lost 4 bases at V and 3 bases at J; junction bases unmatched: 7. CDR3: CASSLGQGTYYEQYF. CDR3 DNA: TGCGCCAGCAGTCTAGGACAGGGGACGTACTACGAGCAGTACTTC.

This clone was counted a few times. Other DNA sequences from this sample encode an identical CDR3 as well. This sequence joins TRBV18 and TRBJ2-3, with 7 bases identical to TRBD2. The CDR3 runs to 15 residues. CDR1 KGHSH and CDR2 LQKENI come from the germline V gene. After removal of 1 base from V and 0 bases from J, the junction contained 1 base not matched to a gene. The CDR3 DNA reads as TGTGCCAGCTCACCACTAGCGGGTAGCACAGATACGCAGTATTTT. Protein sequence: CASSPLAGSTDTQYF.

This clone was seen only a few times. The CDR3 DNA sequence: TGCGCCAGCAGCCAAGGTGGTGTAGGGGGTTACACCGGGGAGCTGTTTTTT. Protein: CASSQGGVGGYTGELFF. The chain joins TRBV4-1 to TRBJ2-2, with D possibly TRBD1 on 6 matching bases. Germline V gene data show CDR1 as MGHRA and CDR2 as YSYEKL. Trimming left V 1 base short and J 3 bases short, with 15 bases between. This CDR3 has 17 residues.

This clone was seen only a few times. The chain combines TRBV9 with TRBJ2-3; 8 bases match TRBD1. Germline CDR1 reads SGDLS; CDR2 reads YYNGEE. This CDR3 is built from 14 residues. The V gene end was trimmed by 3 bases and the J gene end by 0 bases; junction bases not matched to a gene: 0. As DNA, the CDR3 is TGTGCCAGCAGCGGGGACAGGAGCACAGATACGCAGTATTTT. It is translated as CASSGDRSTDTQYF.